The 14 T cell receptor beta chains in this list originate from one sample, sequenced in a study of cytomegalovirus exposure and HLA in healthy donors. A multiplex PCR was run with 60 Vbeta primers and 13 Jbeta primers. TCRdb's copy holds only in-frame clones and misses some; the assay was immunoSEQ multiplex PCR. Among approximately 77,000 clones listed, around three quarters were seen once. Sequenced input: PBMCs. The receptors come from a man aged 35 to 55 in good health and CMV-seronegative.

In this sample, this clone turned up many times. The gene calls are TRBV4-1 and TRBJ1-2; D possibly corresponds to TRBD1 (6 bases). V gave up 2 bases and J gave up 8 bases, with 6 bases separating them. The CDR3 runs 11 residues. CDR1 MGHRA and CDR2 YSYEKL come from the germline V gene. CDR3 protein: CASSQRGGYTF. The CDR3 DNA sequence: TGCGCCAGCAGCCAAAGGGGGGGCTACACCTTC.

The CDR3 is CASSPIPTNEKLFF. CDR3 coding DNA: TGTGCCAGCAGCCCTATCCCAACTAATGAAAAACTGTTTTTT. The rearrangement uses TRBV28 and TRBJ1-4; D gene unclear. Trimming shortened V by 6 bases and J by 0 bases, and 8 bases separated the two germline ends. Germline CDR1 is MDHEN and CDR2 is SYDVKM. This CDR3 region has 14 residues.

The chain carries TRBV4-3 and TRBJ1-2; 10 bases fit TRBD1. The CDR3 extends over 15 amino acids. Germline-derived CDR1 and CDR2 are LGHNA and YSLEER. V shed 6 bases, J shed 4 bases, and the junction held 8 bases outside the gene matches. CDR3 nucleotides: TGCGCCAGCAGTCGGGACAGGGGCTTATCCTATGGCTACACCTTC. Translated: CASSRDRGLSYGYTF.

Turning to this clone: The junction departs from germline at one end; a sequencing error may be responsible. The J gene is TRBJ1-6, the V gene TRBV28; D may be TRBD1 (6 bases). This CDR3 is built from 14 residues. Germline V lookup: CDR1 MDHEN, CDR2 SYDVKM. The CDR3 DNA sequence: TGTGCCACCAGTTGGGGGCTCGATAATTCACCCCTCCACTTT. Translation gives CATSWGLDNSPLHF.

In this sample, this clone turned up a few times. This chain connects TRBV7-3 to TRBJ2-5, with D possibly matching TRBD2 (5 bases). The germline CDR1 and CDR2 sequences are SGHTA and FQGTGA. The V gene lost 4 bases and the J gene lost 7 bases, with 13 bases spanning the gap. The CDR3 has 13 amino acids. This chain's CDR3 is CASSSDPRGTQYF. CDR3 nucleotide sequence: TGTGCCAGCAGCTCCGACCCCCGGGGGACCCAGTACTTC.

The V and J genes are TRBV7-2 and TRBJ2-7; the D gene is possibly TRBD2 (5 bases). CDR1 is SGHTA and CDR2 is FQGNSA in the germline V gene. V dropped 5 bases and J dropped 1 base, with 9 bases sitting between them. The CDR3 sequence is 13 residues long. CDR3 nucleotides: TGTGCCAGCAGCCGAGGGTGGTCCTACGAGCAGTACTTC. This translates into CASSRGWSYEQYF.

The chain employs TRBV7-2 and TRBJ2-1; D may be TRBD2 (5 bases). The CDR3 spans 16 residues. Trimming took off 3 bases at V and 0 bases at J, with 12 bases between the two ends. The germline CDR1 and CDR2 sequences are SGHTA and FQGNSA. CDR3 DNA sequence: TGTGCCAGCAGCTTCCTAGCCCTCAGCTCCTACAATGAGCAGTTCTTC. Protein: CASSFLALSSYNEQFF. Based on the CDR3 plus reference TRBV7-2 and TRBJ2-1, the full variable domain is GAGVSQSPSNKVTEKGKDVELRCDPISGHTALYWYRQSLGQGLEFLIYFQGNSAPDKSGLPSDRFSAERTGGSVSTLTIQRTQQEDSAVYLCASSFLALSSYNEQFFGPGTRLTVL.

The rearrangement uses TRBV5-4 and TRBJ2-1; 9 bases are shared with TRBD2. V trimming: 2 bases; J trimming: 9 bases; junction bases outside the gene matches: 9. CDR3 length equals 15 residues. CDR1 and CDR2 (germline): SGHNT, YYREEE (reference sequence). CDR3 coding DNA: TGTGCCAGCAGCTTACCTAGCGGGATACGTAGTGAGCAGTTCTTC. As protein: CASSLPSGIRSEQFF.

The rearrangement uses TRBV7-9 and TRBJ2-7; D unclear. Germline loops: CDR1 SEHNR, CDR2 FQNEAQ (reference sequence). The CDR3 spans 14 residues. V lost 3 bases and J 2 bases, leaving 11 bases between the germline ends. For the CDR3, the DNA is TGTGCCAGCAGCTTGGGTTACCGGGCCTACGAGCAGTACTTC. Translating gives CASSLGYRAYEQYF.

CDR3 protein: CASSEGSSGGWGTQYF. In nucleotides, the CDR3 is TGTGCCAGCAGTGAAGGGTCTAGCGGGGGTTGGGGGACCCAGTACTTC. The rearrangement uses TRBV6-1 and TRBJ2-5; 10 nucleotides agree with TRBD2. The length of the CDR3 is 16 residues. V was clipped by 1 base and J by 7 bases; unmatched bases: 9. The V gene's germline CDR1 is MNHNS and CDR2 SASEGT.

The chain joins TRBV19 to TRBJ1-1; 7 nucleotides align to TRBD1. The CDR3 has 14 residues. J gave up 1 base and V 7 bases, and 6 bases lay outside the gene matches. The germline CDR1 and CDR2 sequences are LNHDA and SQIVND (reference sequence). Written as DNA, the CDR3 is TGTGCCAGTAAATTGAGGGGGCCGAACACTGAAGCTTTCTTT. It translates to CASKLRGPNTEAFF.

The chain carries TRBV7-9 and TRBJ2-3; 8 positions agree with TRBD2. Trimming cost V 1 base and J 4 bases; bases outside gene matches: 16. The CDR3 has 19 residues. Germline lookup yields CDR1 SEHNR and CDR2 FQNEAQ (reference sequence). The CDR3 DNA reads as TGTGCCAGCAGCTTAGTACGAGTACGGGAGGGCCTCTTCCCAGATACGCAGTATTTT. The encoded protein is CASSLVRVREGLFPDTQYF.

This clone was counted once. The rearrangement uses TRBV15 and TRBJ2-1, with TRBD2 matching 11 bases. The CDR3 is 16 amino acids. Germline-derived CDR1 and CDR2 are LNHNV and YYDKDF (reference sequence). V lost 5 bases to trimming and J lost 7 bases; unmatched junction nucleotides: 10. The CDR3 reads CATSFLAGGWRNEQFF. CDR3 in DNA: TGTGCCACCAGCTTTCTAGCGGGAGGTTGGCGAAATGAGCAGTTCTTC.

This chain connects TRBV28 to TRBJ1-6, with TRBD1 identical over 9 bases. In germline, CDR1 is MDHEN, CDR2 SYDVKM. Trimming took 6 bases from V and 6 from J; bases not matched to a gene: 6. The CDR3 spans 15 residues. The CDR3 spells CASRLDRGANSPLHF. Here the CDR3 DNA reads TGTGCCAGCAGACTGGACAGGGGAGCTAATTCACCCCTCCACTTT.